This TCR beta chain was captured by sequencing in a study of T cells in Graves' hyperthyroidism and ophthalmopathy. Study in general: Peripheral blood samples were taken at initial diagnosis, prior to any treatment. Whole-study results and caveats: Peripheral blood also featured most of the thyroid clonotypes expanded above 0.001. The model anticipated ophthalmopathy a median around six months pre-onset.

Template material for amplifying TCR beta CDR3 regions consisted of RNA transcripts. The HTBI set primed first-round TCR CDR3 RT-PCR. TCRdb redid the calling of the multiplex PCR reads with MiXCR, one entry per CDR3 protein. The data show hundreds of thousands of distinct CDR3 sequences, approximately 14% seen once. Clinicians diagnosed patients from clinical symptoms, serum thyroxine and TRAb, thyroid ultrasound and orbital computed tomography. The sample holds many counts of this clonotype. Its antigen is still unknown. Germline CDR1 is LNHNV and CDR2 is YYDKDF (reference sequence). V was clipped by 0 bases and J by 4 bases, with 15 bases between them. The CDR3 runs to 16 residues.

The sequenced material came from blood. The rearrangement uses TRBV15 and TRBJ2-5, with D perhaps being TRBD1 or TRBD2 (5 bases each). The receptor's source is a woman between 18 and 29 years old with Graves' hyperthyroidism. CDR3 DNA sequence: TGTGCCACCAGCAGAGAGGGGACCCCCGTGGGAGAGACCCAGTACTTC. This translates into CATSREGTPVGETQYF.